The sequence of this TCR beta chain was determined in a study of blood T cells in healthy people across ages (dated by TCRdb to 2015 to 2017). Notes on the research overall: In model experiments, roughly one uniquely barcoded TCR beta cDNA molecule per two T cells was captured by template switching. To track age-related changes in TCR beta repertoire diversity, the study relied on deep sequencing normalized with unique cDNA molecular identifiers. Four age groups were formed from the donors: young (average 16 years), middle-aged (around 39), aged (approximately 60) and long-lived (less than 85). For two donors (one aged 18 to 30 and one aged 80 or older), the study analyzed two additional independent replicas of 1 million unique cDNA reads from the same blood draw.

The library came from 5' RACE. These reads were obtained on an Illumina HiSeq 2500. The second PCR ran for roughly 7 to 11 cycles and used a J-beta primer mix along with a sample-barcoded 5' primer. A template-switch 5' adaptor carrying 12 random nucleotides introduced a unique molecular identifier onto each TCR beta cDNA molecule. Each sample yielded at least 2.5 million CDR3-containing paired-end reads. First-strand cDNA synthesis was performed from all RNA using the Mint cDNA synthesis kit, with priming by a TRBC-specific oligonucleotide. After uracil-DNA glycosylase treatment, a first 18-cycle PCR used universal primers M1SS and BC2_uni_R on all cDNA. For the original study's pipeline: For normalization, 1 million high-quality reads, each with a distinct molecular identifier, were randomly selected from each sample. Reads sharing molecular identifiers were discarded rather than binned into consensus sequences. MiTCR, run with a Q25 quality threshold and the strictest error-elimination algorithm, handled CDR3 identification, clonotype clustering and error correction. A nonparametric unseen species model with Euler transformation was used to estimate lower-bound total TCR beta diversity. The raw public reads went through TCRdb reprocessing: fastp at Q25, MiXCR clone calling, in-frame beta chains kept. Each entry merges the rows of one CDR3 protein and shows their most common DNA and genes. The V and J calls and clone size are TCRdb's, not the authors'. The sample table shows about 780,000 distinct CDR3 sequences, and around a quarter are seen once. The ten largest make up 3% of the sample.

Comment on this clonotype: Its antigen is not yet known. The junction departs from the called germline gene at one end, perhaps through a read error.

Broader findings and caveats from the paper: Observed TCR beta diversity correlated strongly with the percentage of naive T cells measured by flow cytometry. Estimates of total diversity based on one million sequenced T cells were considered lower bounds and underestimates. Donor CMV infection status was unknown, potentially confounding age-related changes in expanded clonotypes. Observed TCR beta diversity per million T cells fell roughly linearly with age, and a significant reduction was already apparent by age roughly 40. Compared with the aged group, more naive CD4+ T cells, fewer expanded clones and increased TCR diversity were shown by the long-lived group, suggesting age selection. Conclusive comparison of naive and antigen-experienced compartments was prevented by the profiling of bulk unsorted PBMCs.

The roughly 37 donors, aged about 6 to 100 years, were systemically healthy Caucasian individuals from Russia. Approximately 10 milliliters of peripheral blood were collected from each donor into EDTA-treated Vacutainer tubes. Ficoll-Paque density-gradient centrifugation was used to isolate PBMCs, with at least 6.5 million per sample. Total RNA, at least 5 micrograms per sample, was extracted from PBMCs with Trizol reagent. Naive CD45RAhigh/CD27high T cell percentages were measured by flow cytometry on a PBMC aliquot from every donor. These data also formed part of another study, on T cells of mothers and their children. As the second paper documents: The donors were nine systemically healthy Caucasian individuals, made up of three mothers and their six children. cDNA synthesis used all of the extracted RNA, with approximately 1.4 ug of RNA in each 15 ul reaction. Sample barcodes and 2-4 random nucleotides were added via the M1S primer in the second PCR. Over 10 million TCR beta CDR3 reads came from each mother, compared with some 3.1 million reads from each child. TCR recombination output is similarly shaped by thymic selection in related and unrelated pairs, with a minor effect exerted by inherited differences. Normalized repertoire overlap was always slightly but never significantly higher in related than unrelated mother-child pairs. Persistent microchimeric T cell clones were not detected, at a sensitivity of about 99 clones per million clonotypes. The study used deep NGS to compare TCR beta repertoires of mothers and children, seeking features distinguishing related mother-child pairs from unrelated individuals. Mothers averaged about 37 +/- 4 years of age and children averaged 11 +/- 4 years. After adapters were ligated using NEBNext reagents, the libraries underwent 100+100 nt paired-end sequencing on an Illumina HiSeq 2000. Mother and child libraries were prepared a month apart and sequenced in separate runs to prevent cross-contamination. For each donor, between roughly 500,000 and 2,100,000 distinct TCR beta clonotypes were identified. Naive TCR beta clonotypes were estimated from low-frequency clonotypes matched to each donor's FACS-determined naive share, without sorting.

This TCR was sampled from a boy aged 5-17 years in good health. The sample taken for sequencing was blood.

The CDR3 in this case is CATGQMWYEQCF. The DNA is TGTGCCACGGGACAAATGTGGTACGAGCAGTGCTTC. The chain joins TRBV6-2 or TRBV6-3 to TRBJ2-7; tentative D gene TRBD1, with 6 bases matching. The CDR3 holds 12 amino acids from the cysteine to the phenylalanine. Solely the CDR3 DNA is kept, with 36 bases framed from the first base. Per the germline V gene, MNHEY is the CDR1 and SVGEGT is the CDR2.